A single sample is the source of the 22 T cell receptor beta chains below, sequenced in a study of long-term antiretroviral therapy in people with HIV. A v3.0 immunoSEQ assay was performed at survey level. Here immunoSEQ multiplex PCR was the method, and the copy in TCRdb shows in-frame clones only, minus some. There are some 17,000 clones in the sample; around 80% occur only once, and roughly 8.8% lies in the top ten. This material consisted of unsorted PBMCs, taken 0.1 years after starting antiretroviral therapy. These receptors were obtained from a man between 18 and 35 years old with HIV.

The V call is TRBV2, the J call TRBJ2-3, with D hard to call. V was pared by 6 bases and J by 5 bases, with 15 bases between. Germline assignment: CDR1 SNHLY and CDR2 FYNNEI. The CDR3 loop spans 14 amino acids. DNA of the CDR3: TGTGCCAGCAGCGCTTTGGGGTTCGGAGATACGCAGTATTTT. Translated: CASSALGFGDTQYF.

This chain links TRBV7-9 with TRBJ1-5; possibly TRBD1 for D (6 bases). Trimming cost V 3 bases and J 4 bases, with 16 bases left between them. The germline gives CDR1 SEHNR, CDR2 FQNEAQ (reference sequence). This CDR3 contains 16 residues. In DNA, the CDR3 is TGTGCCAGCAGCTTGGTGCGGGGGGGCGTTAATCAGCCCCAGCATTTT. Its translation: CASSLVRGGVNQPQHF.

This clone was found a few times. This sample includes further DNA sequences coding for the same CDR3. The chain uses TRBV7-6 and TRBJ2-2, with D unresolved. V was pared by 5 bases and J by 1 base, with 5 bases between. Germline CDR1 reads SGHVS; CDR2 reads FNYEAQ. The CDR3 has 13 residues. The CDR3 DNA reads as TGTGCCAGCAGCCCAGTGAACACCGGGGAGCTGTTTTTT. Its translation: CASSPVNTGELFF.

J is TRBJ1-1 and V is TRBV6-5; D gene unclear. V lost 0 bases, J lost 4 bases, and 6 bases lay in between. CDR3 length: 13 residues. Germline values: CDR1 MNHEY, CDR2 SVGAGI. The CDR3 protein is CASSYSPVTEAFF. In DNA form, the CDR3 reads TGTGCCAGCAGTTACTCGCCAGTCACTGAAGCTTTCTTT.

V usage is TRBV6-5 and J usage is TRBJ2-3; D gene uncertain. The ends were cut back, 2 bases at V and 6 bases at J, with 15 bases in the middle. Germline-derived CDR1 and CDR2 are MNHEY and SVGAGI. CDR3 size: 15 residues. In DNA, the CDR3 is TGTGCCAGCAGTTACCGCAGGTCGATAATGGATACGCAGTATTTT. It codes for CASSYRRSIMDTQYF.

V is TRBV19 and J is TRBJ1-5, with TRBD1 matching 7 bases. V was clipped by 8 bases and J by 4 bases; unmatched bases: 14. This CDR3 is built from 16 residues. The germline V gene has CDR1 LNHDA and CDR2 SQIVND (reference sequence). The CDR3 sequence: CASEGGGASVNQPQHF. For the CDR3, the DNA is TGTGCCAGTGAGGGAGGGGGCGCTTCTGTAAATCAGCCCCAGCATTTT.

The V gene is TRBV9, the J gene TRBJ1-3; the match to TRBD1 covers 9 bases. Trimming at V came to 3 bases and at J to 0 bases, leaving 10 bases not matched to a gene. Germline CDR1 reads SGDLS; CDR2 reads YYNGEE. This CDR3 region has 18 residues. As DNA, the CDR3 is TGTGCCAGCAGCGCAGGGACAGGGTCTTCCGTCTCTGGAAACACCATATATTTT. Residues: CASSAGTGSSVSGNTIYF.

The chain is built from TRBV6-5 and TRBJ1-2, with TRBD1 matching 8 bases. The CDR3 is 14 residues long. The V gene's germline CDR1 is MNHEY and CDR2 SVGAGI. V trimming: 5 bases; J trimming: 6 bases; junction bases outside the gene matches: 8. The CDR3 nucleotides are TGTGCCAGCAGTCTGACAGGGGATCTTGATGGCTACACCTTC. The encoded protein is CASSLTGDLDGYTF.

The chain uses TRBV6-5 and TRBJ1-1, with D tentatively TRBD1 (5 bases). Germline V gene data show CDR1 as MNHEY and CDR2 as SVGAGI. The ends were cut back, 0 bases at V and 4 bases at J, with 9 bases in the middle. There are 14 residues in the CDR3. CDR3 residues: CASSYSIGGTEAFF. The CDR3 nucleotides are TGTGCCAGCAGTTACTCGATTGGGGGCACTGAAGCTTTCTTT.

This sequence joins TRBV11-2 and TRBJ1-1, with a possible D match to TRBD1 (5 bases). Trimming stripped 5 bases from V and 0 bases from J, with 22 bases between. Per the germline V gene, CDR1 is SGHAT and CDR2 is FQNNGV. This CDR3 is 18 amino acids long. The CDR3 nucleotides are TGTGCCAGCAGCGGGGGGACTCTGACGGCAGGTATGAACACTGAAGCTTTCTTT. Protein sequence: CASSGGTLTAGMNTEAFF.

The genes are TRBV25-1 and TRBJ2-5, with 11 bases that match TRBD1. Near its end, the DNA agrees better with TRBJ2-7, so the J call may be wrong. This CDR3 contains 15 residues. Germline V gene data show CDR1 as MGHDK and CDR2 as SYGVNS. In nucleotides, the CDR3 is TGTGCCAGCAGTGAAGGAGGGACAGGGGGCTACGAGCAGTACTTC. This codes for CASSEGGTGGYEQYF.

This chain links TRBV11-2 with TRBJ2-7; 10 bases are a match to TRBD1. V was pared by 1 base and J by 4 bases, with 7 bases of the junction left unmatched. Germline loops: CDR1 SGHAT, CDR2 FQNNGV. This CDR3 contains 16 residues. The CDR3: CASSLAPGTGAYEQYF. The CDR3 DNA sequence: TGTGCCAGCAGCTTAGCACCCGGGACAGGGGCTTACGAGCAGTACTTC.

The chain couples TRBV5-8 to TRBJ2-1, with D tentatively TRBD1 (6 bases). Germline values: CDR1 SGHTS, CDR2 YDEGEE. Trimming took 4 bases from V and 6 from J, leaving 14 bases between them. The CDR3 covers 14 residues. CDR3: CASSSLQGINEQFF. Here the CDR3 DNA reads TGTGCCAGCAGCAGCCTACAGGGAATCAATGAGCAGTTCTTC.

V usage is TRBV7-3 and J usage is TRBJ2-3; D might be TRBD2 (5 bases). V lost 5 bases, J lost 6 bases, and 9 bases lay in between. The germline V gene has CDR1 SGHTA and CDR2 FQGTGA. This CDR3 contains 12 residues. The CDR3: CASSPGGDTQYF. Here the CDR3 DNA reads TGTGCCAGCAGCCCGGGCGGGGATACGCAGTATTTT.

The rearrangement links TRBV7-2 to TRBJ2-1, with a possible D match to TRBD2 (5 bases). The ends were cut back, 3 bases at V and 10 bases at J, with 13 bases in the middle. Germline CDR1 reads SGHTA; CDR2 reads FQGNSA. This CDR3 region has 13 residues. CDR3 sequence (DNA): TGTGCCAGCAGCTTCGCGGGCCCAGAGGAGCAGTTCTTC. Protein product: CASSFAGPEEQFF.

The rearrangement links TRBV19 to TRBJ2-1; D possibly corresponds to TRBD2 (6 bases). Germline values: CDR1 LNHDA, CDR2 SQIVND (reference sequence). Trimming removed 3 bases from V and 6 bases from J, with 15 bases in between. The CDR3 is made up of 15 amino acids. The CDR3 region is CASSMVAGPLNEQFF. Written as DNA, the CDR3 is TGTGCCAGTAGTATGGTCGCGGGACCCCTCAATGAGCAGTTCTTC.

In this sample, this clone turned up a few times. This sequence joins TRBV13 and TRBJ2-7; possibly TRBD1 or TRBD2 for D (5 bases each). V was trimmed by 2 bases and J by 6 bases, leaving 11 bases between them. This CDR3 has 13 residues. Per the germline V gene, CDR1 is PRHDT and CDR2 is FYEKMQ (reference sequence). The CDR3 is CASSLILGGEQYF. The CDR3 bases are TGTGCCAGCAGCTTAATACTTGGGGGCGAGCAGTACTTC.

The J gene is TRBJ2-3, the V gene TRBV5-1; TRBD2 matches at 8 bases. The CDR3 has 15 amino acids. CDR1 SGHRS and CDR2 YFSETQ come from the germline V gene. V was clipped by 2 bases and J by 0 bases; unmatched bases: 2. The CDR3 DNA reads TGCGCCAGCAGCTTCGAGCGGGGGAGCACAGATACGCAGTATTTT. Translating it yields CASSFERGSTDTQYF.

To note about this clone: The junction shows a germline mismatch at one end, possibly a read error. The V gene is TRBV5-4, the J gene TRBJ2-1; TRBD2 matches 8 bases. Germline V gives CDR1 SGHNT, CDR2 YYREEE (reference sequence). This CDR3 comprises 16 residues. This chain's CDR3 is CASSLGSGGPYSEQFF. CDR3 nucleotides: TGTGCCAGCAGCTTGGGGTCGGGGGGGCCTTACAGTGAGCAGTTCTTC.

The rearrangement joins TRBV7-8 to TRBJ1-4; tentatively, D is TRBD1 (6 bases). CDR1 is SGHVS and CDR2 is FQNEAQ in the germline V gene. CDR3 length equals 15 residues. V lost 5 bases, J lost 10 bases, and 20 bases lay in between. The CDR3 nucleotides read TGTGCCAGCAGCCCCATAATGACAGGTCTGGGAAAACTGTTTTTT. Protein sequence: CASSPIMTGLGKLFF. The entire variable domain, with the rest obtained from reference TRBV7-8 and TRBJ1-4, is as follows: GAGVSQSPRYKVAKRGQDVALRCDPISGHVSLFWYQQALGQGPEFLTYFQNEAQLDKSGLPSDRFFAERPEGSVSTLKIQRTQQEDSAVYLCASSPIMTGLGKLFFGSGTQLSVL.

The chain combines TRBV19 with TRBJ1-1; possible D gene TRBD1, 5 bases. Looked up from germline, CDR1 is LNHDA and CDR2 is SQIVND (reference sequence). Trimming cost V 4 bases and J 0 bases, with 9 bases left between them. CDR3 length: 14 residues. CDR3 bases: TGTGCCAGTAGTACCAGACAGATGAACACTGAAGCTTTCTTT. Amino acid sequence: CASSTRQMNTEAFF.

The rearrangement uses TRBV2 and TRBJ1-4; possible D gene TRBD1, 5 bases. This CDR3 is 17 amino acids long. Germline assignment: CDR1 SNHLY and CDR2 FYNNEI. Trimming cost V 10 bases and J 0 bases, with 21 bases left between them. The DNA for the CDR3 is TGTGCCATCCAGGGACCTACATCTGGACCAACTAATGAAAAACTGTTTTTT. Protein: CAIQGPTSGPTNEKLFF.